The source of this TCR beta chain is a study of cytomegalovirus exposure and HLA in healthy donors (TCRdb year 2017). Notes on the research overall: An earlier analysis of 587 of the donors reported 250 to 300 Gb of sequence data and 120 million or so unique TCR beta sequences from some 180 million T cells. Along with the approximately 650-subject first cohort, a separate validation cohort of 120 different subjects was used. To study patterns of TCR occurrence, a later analysis re-analyzed previously published TCR beta repertoires from several hundred donors and added high-resolution HLA genotyping. To predict cytomegalovirus infection status, the study brought together high-throughput TCR immunosequencing, statistical association of individual TCRs with disease status, and machine learning. The later analysis used no new phenotypic data to find candidate immune exposures, relying instead on TCR beta sequences and their occurrence across donors. The number of typed donors differed by locus: about 629-630 for A, B, C, DRB1 and DQB1; 500 to 550 for DQA1; 600 to 610 for DPA1; and approximately 450 for DPB1. In a later genetic analysis, genome-wide SNP genotypes for about three fifths of the 666 donors were used, and that subset was treated as a discovery cohort. HLA typing included class I and class II loci at four-digit resolution. On average, 235,054 unique TCR beta nucleotide sequences were sequenced per donor among 398 genotyped donors of the cohort, with roughly 18% of those sequences being non-productive. The genetic ancestry cluster associated with self-reported Caucasian donors included 65% to 90% of the roughly 360 genotyped donors. Every discovery cohort repertoire had been produced on one sequencing platform. An early release covering roughly 580 HLA-typed donors comprised around 300 gigabases of sequencing data and tens of millions of unique TCR sequences. An earlier analysis of several hundred of the donors used high-throughput TCR beta sequencing to judge whether each TCR beta V gene segment behaved as functional or pseudogenic. Several DR-DQ haplotypes were treated as single units for association and clustering because of strong linkage in the cohort. The study used immunosequencing to profile the T cell repertoires of 666 subjects and linked those repertoires to cytomegalovirus serostatus. Alongside the repertoire data, information on donor age, sex, ethnicity and CMV serostatus was compiled. The study aimed to test whether cataloging public T cell receptors could reveal signatures of past pathogen exposure.

Taken from the germline V gene (reference sequence), the CDR1 and CDR2 loops are SEHNR and FQNEAQ. Inclusive of the bounding cysteine and phenylalanine, the CDR3 is 15 residues long. Left in the record is the CDR3 DNA by itself, 45 bases read in frame from the first base. Here V drops 4 bases and J drops 2 bases, and the junction holds 4 bases not matched to any gene. Results and caveats for the whole study, not just this receptor: A cluster of highly shared sequence variants was judged likely to represent a technical artifact of the sequencing pipeline. In a later analysis, several top co-occurrence clusters were reported to appear linked to parvovirus B19, influenza, CMV and Epstein-Barr virus. Assigning TCR associations to individual alleles was difficult when HLA alleles, especially DR and DQ, strongly co-occurred. A later genetic analysis associated a missense DCLRE1C variant with V-gene and J-gene trimming of TCR beta chains, and an independent cohort replicated the association. A further reported finding was that TCR beta sequences accurately predicted the HLA-A and HLA-B alleles for most subjects in the first cohort. The earlier analysis of 587 of the donors excluded seventeen rarely observed V segments, including chromosome 9 orphons, because counts were too low. For the cohort, immune exposure information was limited to CMV serostatus. Correlated functional status among segregating V segments might reflect linkage disequilibrium, but an unknown experimental factor could not be ruled out. According to the authors, the approach could potentially be generalized to other disease states and immunological phenotypes. According to a later analysis, most CMV-associated TCR beta chains appeared to be HLA-restricted, and the HLA associations seemed to be driven largely by CMV exposure. Roughly uniform sequencing depth across donors was assumed in presence/absence analyses, although this assumption may not hold. The study gave a list of some 150 TCR beta chains associated with cytomegalovirus. In an earlier analysis of under 600 of the donors, most TCR beta V segments were observed in productive rearrangements about 87% or about 30% of the time, broadly matching IMGT annotations. A later genetic analysis reported fewer N-insertions in productive TCRs among donors in an Asian-associated ancestry cluster than the roughly 720-donor mean. In a later analysis, TCR association rates were found to vary across HLA loci, with the most associated TCRs seen for DRB1 alleles and the fewest for HLA-C alleles. In vitro tests confirmed that three of the cytomegalovirus-associated TCR beta chains recognize cytomegalovirus antigens. Because some donors lacked HLA typing at each locus, the association tests relied only on the typed subset. The classifier was reported to diagnose cytomegalovirus status with high specificity and sensitivity in both the original cohort and the validation cohort. In a later analysis, HLA-associated TCR beta chains were found to be more clonally expanded and to have lower generation probabilities than equally common non-associated chains. The 87-base-pair reads could not distinguish some IMGT-functional V segments, including TRBV6-2 and TRBV6-3, so those segments were excluded. Specific HLA alleles were associated with 15,000 to 20,000 TCR beta sequences at a false discovery rate of 0.05 in a later analysis. Most TCR sequences were observed very rarely across donors, whereas some public TCRs were present in many individuals. The cohort was sequenced for TCR beta chains only, and without alpha or paired-chain data the features that could be detected were limited.

The receptor library was made with the immunoSEQ multiplex PCR assay. A mixture of 60 forward primers for TCR Vbeta segments and 13 reverse primers for TCR Jbeta segments was used in the multiplex PCR. A multiplex PCR assay on genomic DNA amplified the CDR3 region of rearranged TCR beta genes. On the Illumina HiSeq System, the amplified TCR beta libraries were sequenced as 87-base-pair reads. Concerning the study's data processing: A later analysis counted tens of millions of unique TCR beta chains across the 550 to 750 repertoires, and roughly 10 million of these chains were shared by at least two donors. A nearest-neighbor algorithm error-corrected the raw reads and collapsed the reads into unique sequences, merging closely related sequences to remove PCR and sequencing errors. To assign V, D and J gene segments, CDR3 sequences were aligned to IMGT reference sequences. For a sequence to be retained, a match of at least six nucleotides to both a V gene segment and a J gene segment was required. Rearrangements were classified as productive when the CDR3 lacked stop codons and remained in frame with V and J, and all other rearrangements were classified as non-productive. Following IMGT convention, CDR3 was defined as the stretch from the second conserved V-encoded cysteine to the conserved J-encoded phenylalanine. The earlier analysis of about 560 of the donors excluded any sequence lacking an unambiguous match to a single V gene segment. In an earlier analysis of approximately 590 of the donors, a V segment was called functional when productive rearrangements were above 56.7%, and segregating when the standard deviation between donors exceeded 5%. A statistical classification framework was built to diagnose cytomegalovirus status from the catalog of TCR beta chain sequences. A later analysis assigned V and J genes by comparing TCR nucleotide sequences with IMGT/GENE-DB human TR gene sequences. A later analysis assigned CDR3 sequences and most-parsimonious VDJ recombination scenarios with the TCRdist pipeline. In a later analysis, every TCR beta chain was defined by the combination of its CDR3 amino acid sequence and its V-gene family, and reads without a unique V-gene family were dropped. As a way to deal with suspected cross-contamination and a sequencing artifact, a later analysis dropped under 600 nucleotide sequences that were highly shared and had low generation probability. A later analysis calculated a clonal expansion index for each public chain from normalized within-repertoire ranks of inferred template counts. In a later analysis, generation probabilities were computed using a VDJ recombination model fitted to out-of-frame rearrangements, and the results were checked against IGoR. Hypergeometric tests were used in a later analysis to score TCR-TCR, TCR-HLA and TCR-CMV co-occurrence, with a repertoire-size bias correction applied to the TCR pairs. A later analysis estimated false discovery rates by permuting HLA or CMV assignments 20 times. In a later analysis, co-occurring TCRs were grouped using DBSCAN, with TCRdist sequence similarity added in when clustering inside HLA-allele-positive subsets. Repertoires with fewer than 30,000 or more than 120,000 public chains were left out of co-occurrence clustering, as were about 5 repertoires with anomalous nucleotide sharing. TCRdb carries this immuneACCESS record with in-frame sequences only. Its versions omit some clonotypes, under half of them owing to an unresolved V gene in the studies checked, with the rest unexplained. That table supplies the V and J calls and clone size; D and trimming were determined from the DNA. The sample contains 190,000 or so clones, 82% of them found a single time. Approximately 0.092% of the sample rests with the top ten.

The cohort comprised some 730 healthy bone marrow donors. At the time of sampling, every cohort member was nominally healthy, though immune exposures that went unrecorded were likely present. The donor was CMV seronegative and belonged to the group of 350 to 400 seronegative cohort members. A peripheral blood sample was collected from each donor, and TCR beta sequencing was performed on peripheral blood mononuclear cells. Genomic DNA extraction from the blood cell samples was performed with the Qiagen DNeasy Blood Extraction Kit. As regards this clone: The antigen this receptor binds is unknown. The sample holds no much larger clone one base away, and base qualities are not on file.

Rearrangement joined TRBV7-9 to TRBJ2-5, and 10 bases in between align with TRBD2. Input material: PBMCs. This receptor was taken from a boy between 2 and 10 years old in good health and CMV-seronegative. This receptor has the CDR3 CASSSGTSVQETQYF. The nucleotides read TGTGCCAGCAGCTCAGGGACTAGCGTACAAGAGACCCAGTACTTC.